This T cell receptor beta chain was retrieved from a study of blood T cell repertoires in COVID-19. Study information: COVID-19 samples from acute and convalescent phases originated in the United States, Italy and Spain. PBMCs, B-cell-depleted T cells, or T cells were the source of the cDNA or gDNA that made up the material.

The V and J ends lost 5 bases and 8 bases respectively, with 9 bases between them. This CDR3 contains 12 residues. In the original processing: From reference gene primer amplification, estimates of nucleated cell counts were derived. Assay: immunoSEQ multiplex PCR; the TCRdb copy retains only in-frame clones and omits some. Clone size and the V and J calls come from that table; the DNA yielded D and trimming. The repertoire consists of hundreds of thousands of clones, with around 87% occurring once and the leading ten covering roughly 3%. The sample consisted of peripheral blood. The source of this sequence is a man aged 60 to 75 with acute or convalescent COVID-19. The chain joins TRBV12-3 or TRBV12-4 to TRBJ1-4; no reliable D call. This CDR3 reads CASSPHGEKLFF. CDR3 bases: TGTGCCAGCAGTCCCCACGGGGAAAAACTGTTTTTT.